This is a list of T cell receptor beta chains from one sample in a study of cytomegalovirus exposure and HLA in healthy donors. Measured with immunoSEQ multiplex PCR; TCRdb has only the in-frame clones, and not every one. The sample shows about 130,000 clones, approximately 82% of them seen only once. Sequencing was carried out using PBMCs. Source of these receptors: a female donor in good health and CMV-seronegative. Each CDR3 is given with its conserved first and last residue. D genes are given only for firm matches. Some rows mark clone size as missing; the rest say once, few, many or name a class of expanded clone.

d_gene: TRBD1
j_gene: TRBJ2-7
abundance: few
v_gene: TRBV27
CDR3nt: TGTGCCAGCAGTCTATACTCCGGGACAGGGGGCTCCTACGAGCAGTACTTC
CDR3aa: CASSLYSGTGGSYEQYF

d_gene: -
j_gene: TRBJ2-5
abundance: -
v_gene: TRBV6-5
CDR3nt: TGTGCCACCCGCCGATCACGGGTTGGAGAGACCCAGTACTTC
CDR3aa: CATRRSRVGETQYF

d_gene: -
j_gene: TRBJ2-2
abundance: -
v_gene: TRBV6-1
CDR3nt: TGTGCCAGCAGCCTTTGGACACCGAACACCGGGGAGCTGTTTTTT
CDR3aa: CASSLWTPNTGELFF

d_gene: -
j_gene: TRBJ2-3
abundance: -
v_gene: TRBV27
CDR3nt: TGTGCCAGCAGTCACCTCTTACAGGGTTCCGGCACAGATACGCAGTATTTT
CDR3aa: CASSHLLQGSGTDTQYF

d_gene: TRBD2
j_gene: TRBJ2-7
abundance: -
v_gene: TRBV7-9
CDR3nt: TGTGCCAGCAGTCCGGCGGGACTACGCTACGAGCAGTACTTC
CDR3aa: CASSPAGLRYEQYF

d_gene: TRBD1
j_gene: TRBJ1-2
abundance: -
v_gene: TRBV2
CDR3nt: TGTGCCAACAGGGAGGGACAGGGGGCCTTCTATGGCTACACCTTC
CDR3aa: CANREGQGAFYGYTF

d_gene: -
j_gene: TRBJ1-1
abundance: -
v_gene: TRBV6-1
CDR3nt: TGTGCCAGCAGTGAAGATTCGGGGGGGGGCACTGAAGCTTTCTTT
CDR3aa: CASSEDSGGGTEAFF

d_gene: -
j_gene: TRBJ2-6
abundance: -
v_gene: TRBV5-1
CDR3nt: TGCGCCAGCAGCTTAGGGGGCTCTGGGGCCAACGTCCTGACTTTC
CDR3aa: CASSLGGSGANVLTF

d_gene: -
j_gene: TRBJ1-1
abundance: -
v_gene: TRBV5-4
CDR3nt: TGTGCCAGCAGCTTCCCAAAACCTACGAACACTGAAGCTTTCTTT
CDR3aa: CASSFPKPTNTEAFF

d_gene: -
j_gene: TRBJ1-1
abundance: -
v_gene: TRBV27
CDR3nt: TGTGCCAGCAGTTTATCACAGGGATGGAACACTGAAGCTTTCTTT
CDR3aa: CASSLSQGWNTEAFF

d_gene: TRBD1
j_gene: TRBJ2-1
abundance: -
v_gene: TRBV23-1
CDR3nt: TGCGCCAGCAGTCCGAGGGGGCCTCGGCAGTTCTTC
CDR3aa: CASSPRGPRQFF

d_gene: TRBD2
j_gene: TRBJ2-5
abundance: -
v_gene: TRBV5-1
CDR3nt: TGCGCCAGCAGCTTGGTTCCGCGGGGGGGGGAGACCCAGTACTTC
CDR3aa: CASSLVPRGGETQYF

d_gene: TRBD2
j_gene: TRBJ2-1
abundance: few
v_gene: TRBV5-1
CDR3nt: TGCGCCAGCCTGGGGACTAGCGGGGACAATGAGCAGTTCTTC
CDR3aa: CASLGTSGDNEQFF

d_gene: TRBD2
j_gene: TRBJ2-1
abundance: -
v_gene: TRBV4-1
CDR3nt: TGCGCCAGCAGCCCGACTAGCGGGAGAGGGTACAATGAGCAGTTCTTC
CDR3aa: CASSPTSGRGYNEQFF

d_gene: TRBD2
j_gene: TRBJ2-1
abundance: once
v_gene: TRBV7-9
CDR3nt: TGTGCCAGCACTCCCGGGACTAGCGGCTACAATGAGCAGTTCTTC
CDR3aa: CASTPGTSGYNEQFF

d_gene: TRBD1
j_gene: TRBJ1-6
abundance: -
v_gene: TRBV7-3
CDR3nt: TGTGCCAGCAGCTCGGACAGGGTCACCCTCCACTTT
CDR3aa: CASSSDRVTLHF

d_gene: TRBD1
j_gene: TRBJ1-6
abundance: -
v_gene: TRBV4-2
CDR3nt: TGTGCCAGCAGCCAAGACCCCGGGACAGGGGGCTCACCCCTCCACTTT
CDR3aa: CASSQDPGTGGSPLHF

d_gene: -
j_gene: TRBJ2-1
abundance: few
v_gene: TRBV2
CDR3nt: TGTGCCGGGGGCGGAGCTCAGACGACTTACAATGAGCAGTTCTTC
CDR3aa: CAGGGAQTTYNEQFF

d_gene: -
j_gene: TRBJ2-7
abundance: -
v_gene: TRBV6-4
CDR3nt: TGTGCCAGCAATCACTCCTACGAGCAGTACTTC
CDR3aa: CASNHSYEQYF

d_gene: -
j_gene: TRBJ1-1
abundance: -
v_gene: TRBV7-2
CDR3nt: TGTGCCAGCAGCTTCCGGAGGAGGAACACTGAAGCTTTCTTT
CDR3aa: CASSFRRRNTEAFF

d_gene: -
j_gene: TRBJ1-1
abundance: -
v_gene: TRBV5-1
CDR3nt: TGCGCCAGCAGGACAGAGTCAAACACTGAAGCTTTCTTT
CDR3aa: CASRTESNTEAFF

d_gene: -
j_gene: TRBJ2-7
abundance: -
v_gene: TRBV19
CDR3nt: TGTGCCAGTAGTTTCCGTATATCCTACGAGCAGTACTTC
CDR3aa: CASSFRISYEQYF

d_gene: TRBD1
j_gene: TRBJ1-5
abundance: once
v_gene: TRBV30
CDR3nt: TGTGCCTGGAGTTCAGACAGGGGCAATCAGCCCCAGCATTTT
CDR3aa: CAWSSDRGNQPQHF

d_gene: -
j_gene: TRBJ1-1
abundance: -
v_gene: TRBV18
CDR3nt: TGTGCCAGCTCAAAAAACACAGAGAACACTGAAGCTTTCTTT
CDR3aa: CASSKNTENTEAFF

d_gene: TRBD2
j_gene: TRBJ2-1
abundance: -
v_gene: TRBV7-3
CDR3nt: TGTGCCAGCAGCTTAAGTAGCGGGAGAGATGAGCAGTTCTTC
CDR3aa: CASSLSSGRDEQFF

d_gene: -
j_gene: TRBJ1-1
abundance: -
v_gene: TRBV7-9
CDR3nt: TGTGCCAGCAGTCGAGTTCTAGTCGGAGACACTGAAGCTTTCTTT
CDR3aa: CASSRVLVGDTEAFF

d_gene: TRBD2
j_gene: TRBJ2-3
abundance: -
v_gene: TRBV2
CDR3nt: TGTGCCAGCAGTCAGCGGGACTCCTCTAGCACAGATACGCAGTATTTT
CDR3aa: CASSQRDSSSTDTQYF

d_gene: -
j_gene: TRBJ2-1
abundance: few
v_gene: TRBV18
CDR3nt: TGTGCCAGCTCATCGGTGGGAGAGTCATACAATGAGCAGTTCTTC
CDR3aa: CASSSVGESYNEQFF

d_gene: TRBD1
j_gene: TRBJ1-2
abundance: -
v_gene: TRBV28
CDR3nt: TGTGCCAGCAGTCCACCACAAACAGGGGGGTCTGGCTACACCTTC
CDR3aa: CASSPPQTGGSGYTF

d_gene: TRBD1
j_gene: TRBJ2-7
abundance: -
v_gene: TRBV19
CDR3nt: TGTGCCAGAGCCCGCCCGGGACAGCCAGACTACGAGCAGTACTTC
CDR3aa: CARARPGQPDYEQYF

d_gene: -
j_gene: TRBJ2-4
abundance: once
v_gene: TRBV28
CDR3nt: TGTGCCAGCAGTTTACCTCTCGGAGCCAAAAACATTCAGTACTTC
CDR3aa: CASSLPLGAKNIQYF

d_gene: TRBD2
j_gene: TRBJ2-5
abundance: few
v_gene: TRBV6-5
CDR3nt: TGTGCCAGCAGTTACTCACCTAGCGGGCCAGAGACCCAGTACTTC
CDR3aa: CASSYSPSGPETQYF

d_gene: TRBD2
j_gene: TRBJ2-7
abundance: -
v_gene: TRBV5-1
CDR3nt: TGCGCCAGCAGCTTGGTTTCTAGCGGGAGTTACGAGCAGTACTTC
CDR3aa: CASSLVSSGSYEQYF

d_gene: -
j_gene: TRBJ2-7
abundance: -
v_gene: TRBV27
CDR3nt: TGTGCCAGCAGTCTCACTCTTAGCTCCTACGAGCAGTACTTC
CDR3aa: CASSLTLSSYEQYF

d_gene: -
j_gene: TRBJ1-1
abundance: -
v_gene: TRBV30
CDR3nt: TGTGCCTGGACAGCGAAGGGAGTGAACACTGAAGCTTTCTTT
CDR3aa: CAWTAKGVNTEAFF

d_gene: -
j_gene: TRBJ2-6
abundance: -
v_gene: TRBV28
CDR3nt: TGTGCCAGCAGTTCACCCAGGACTGCTGGGGCCAACGTCCTGACTTTC
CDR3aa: CASSSPRTAGANVLTF

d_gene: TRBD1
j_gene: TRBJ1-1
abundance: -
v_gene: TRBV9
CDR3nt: TGTGCCAGCAGCGCGAGGGGGACAGGGGGGGACACTGAAGCTTTCTTT
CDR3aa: CASSARGTGGDTEAFF

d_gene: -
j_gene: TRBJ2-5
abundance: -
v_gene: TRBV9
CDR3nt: TGTGCCAGCAGCGCCAGGGTTCAAGAGACCCAGTACTTC
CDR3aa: CASSARVQETQYF

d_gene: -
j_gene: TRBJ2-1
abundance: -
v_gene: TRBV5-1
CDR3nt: TGCGCCAGCACCCTCGCAGGTGCCAGCTCCTACAATGAGCAGTTCTTC
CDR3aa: CASTLAGASSYNEQFF

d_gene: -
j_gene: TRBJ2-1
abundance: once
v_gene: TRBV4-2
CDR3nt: TGTGCCAGCAGCCGAGCACAGGGTTACAATGAGCAGTTCTTC
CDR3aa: CASSRAQGYNEQFF

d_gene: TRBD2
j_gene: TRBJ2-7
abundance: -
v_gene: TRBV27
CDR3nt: TGTGCCAGCAGTCACCTAGCGGGAGCTGCGGACGAGCAGTACTTC
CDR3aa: CASSHLAGAADEQYF